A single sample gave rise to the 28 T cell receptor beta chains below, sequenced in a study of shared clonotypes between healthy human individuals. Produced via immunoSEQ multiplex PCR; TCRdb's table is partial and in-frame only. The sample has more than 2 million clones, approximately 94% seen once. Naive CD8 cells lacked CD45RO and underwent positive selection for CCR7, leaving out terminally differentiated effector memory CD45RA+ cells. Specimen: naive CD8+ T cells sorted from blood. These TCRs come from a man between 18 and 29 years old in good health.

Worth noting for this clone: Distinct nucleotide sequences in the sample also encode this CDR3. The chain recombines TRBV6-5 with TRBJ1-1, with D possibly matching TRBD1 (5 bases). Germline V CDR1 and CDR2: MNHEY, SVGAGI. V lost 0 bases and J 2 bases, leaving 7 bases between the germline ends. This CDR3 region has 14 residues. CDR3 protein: CASSYSQGNTEAFF. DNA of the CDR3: TGTGCCAGCAGTTACTCGCAGGGTAACACTGAAGCTTTCTTT.

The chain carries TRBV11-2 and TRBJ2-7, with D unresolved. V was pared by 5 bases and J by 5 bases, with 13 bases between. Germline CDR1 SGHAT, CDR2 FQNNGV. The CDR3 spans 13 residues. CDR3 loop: CASSPAVYDEQYF. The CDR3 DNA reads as TGTGCCAGCAGCCCTGCTGTTTACGACGAGCAGTACTTC.

In DNA form, the CDR3 reads TGCGCCAGCGCGCTGGACAGGGGCAATCAGCCCCAGCATTTT. Translated, it gives CASALDRGNQPQHF. The chain has TRBV10-2 and TRBJ1-5, with 8 bases matching TRBD1. The CDR3 extends over 14 amino acids. The trim removed 8 bases at V and 2 bases at J, leaving 5 bases unmatched. CDR1 is WSHSY, CDR2 SAAADI, per germline.

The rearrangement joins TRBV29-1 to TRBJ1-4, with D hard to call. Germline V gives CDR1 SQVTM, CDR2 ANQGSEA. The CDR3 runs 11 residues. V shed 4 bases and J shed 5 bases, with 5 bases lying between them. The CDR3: CSVVSNEKLFF. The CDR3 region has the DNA TGCAGCGTTGTGAGCAATGAAAAACTGTTTTTT.

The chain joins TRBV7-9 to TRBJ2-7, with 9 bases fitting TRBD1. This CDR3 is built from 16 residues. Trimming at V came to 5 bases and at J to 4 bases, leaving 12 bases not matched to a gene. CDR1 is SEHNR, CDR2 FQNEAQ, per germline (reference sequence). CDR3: CASSLNRDRVSYEQYF. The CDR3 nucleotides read TGTGCCAGCAGCCTAAACCGGGACAGGGTTTCTTACGAGCAGTACTTC.

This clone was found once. This CDR3 is CASSSRAGTTDTQYF. Here the CDR3 DNA reads TGTGCCAGCAGCTCCCGGGCGGGGACCACAGATACGCAGTATTTT. The chain recombines TRBV11-2 with TRBJ2-3, with D perhaps matching TRBD2 (6 bases). CDR1 SGHAT and CDR2 FQNNGV come from the germline V gene. The CDR3 is made up of 15 amino acids. V was pared by 4 bases and J by 2 bases, with 13 bases between.

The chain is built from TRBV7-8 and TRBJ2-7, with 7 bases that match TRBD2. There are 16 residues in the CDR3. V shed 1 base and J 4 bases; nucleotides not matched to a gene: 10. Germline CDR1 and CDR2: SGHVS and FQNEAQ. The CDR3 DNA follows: TGTGCCAGCAGCTTAGACCGGCAGCGGGGCCTATACGAGCAGTACTTC. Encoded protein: CASSLDRQRGLYEQYF.

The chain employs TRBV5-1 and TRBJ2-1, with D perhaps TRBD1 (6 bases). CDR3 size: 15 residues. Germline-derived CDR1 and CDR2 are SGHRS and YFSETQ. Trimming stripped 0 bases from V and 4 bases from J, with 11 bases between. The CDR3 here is CASSLVQGFYNEQFF. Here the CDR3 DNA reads TGCGCCAGCAGCTTGGTGCAGGGGTTTTACAATGAGCAGTTCTTC. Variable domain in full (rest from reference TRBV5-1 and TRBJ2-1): KAGVTQTPRYLIKTRGQQVTLSCSPISGHRSVSWYQQTPGQGLQFLFEYFSETQRNKGNFPGRFSGRQFSNSRSEMNVSTLELGDSALYLCASSLVQGFYNEQFFGPGTRLTVL.

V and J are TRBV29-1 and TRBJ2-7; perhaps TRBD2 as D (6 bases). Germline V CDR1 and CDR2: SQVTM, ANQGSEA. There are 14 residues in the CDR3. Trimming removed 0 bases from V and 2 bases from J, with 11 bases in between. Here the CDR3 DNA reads TGCAGCGTTGAAGAGGGAGCGGGTACCTACGAGCAGTACTTC. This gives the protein CSVEEGAGTYEQYF.

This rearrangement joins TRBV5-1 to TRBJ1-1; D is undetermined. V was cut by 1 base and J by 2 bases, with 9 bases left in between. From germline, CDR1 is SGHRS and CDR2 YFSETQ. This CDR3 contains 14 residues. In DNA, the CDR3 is TGCGCCAGCAGCTTGCGTCAGTATAACACTGAAGCTTTCTTT. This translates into CASSLRQYNTEAFF.

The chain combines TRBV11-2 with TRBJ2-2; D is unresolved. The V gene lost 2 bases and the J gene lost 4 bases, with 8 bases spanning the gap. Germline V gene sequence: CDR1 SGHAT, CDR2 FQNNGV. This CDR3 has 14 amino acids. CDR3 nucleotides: TGTGCCAGCAGCTTAATAGTGATCACCGGGGAGCTGTTTTTT. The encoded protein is CASSLIVITGELFF.

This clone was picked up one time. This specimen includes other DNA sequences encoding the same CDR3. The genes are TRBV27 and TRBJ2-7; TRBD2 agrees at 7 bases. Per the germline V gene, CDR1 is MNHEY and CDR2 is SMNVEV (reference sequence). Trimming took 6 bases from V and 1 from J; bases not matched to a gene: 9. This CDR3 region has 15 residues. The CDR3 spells CASSSTGGGSYEQYF. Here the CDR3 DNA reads TGTGCCAGCAGCTCGACGGGGGGTGGGTCCTACGAGCAGTACTTC.

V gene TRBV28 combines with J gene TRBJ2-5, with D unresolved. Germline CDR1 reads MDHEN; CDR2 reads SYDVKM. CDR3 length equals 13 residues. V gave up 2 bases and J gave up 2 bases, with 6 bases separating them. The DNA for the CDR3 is TGTGCCAGCAGTTTACCCCCACAAGAGACCCAGTACTTC. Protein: CASSLPPQETQYF.

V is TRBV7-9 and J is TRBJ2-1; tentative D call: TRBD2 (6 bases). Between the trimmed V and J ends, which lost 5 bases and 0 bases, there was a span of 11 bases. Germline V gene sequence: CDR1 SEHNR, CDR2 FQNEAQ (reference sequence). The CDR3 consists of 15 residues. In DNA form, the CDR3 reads TGTGCCAGCAGCATTAGCGGTGGCTCCTACAATGAGCAGTTCTTC. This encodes CASSISGGSYNEQFF.

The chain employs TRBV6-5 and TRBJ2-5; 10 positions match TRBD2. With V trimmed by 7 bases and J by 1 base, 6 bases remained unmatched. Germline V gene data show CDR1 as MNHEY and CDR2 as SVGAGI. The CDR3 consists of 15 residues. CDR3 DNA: TGTGCCAGCATCACGACTAGCGGGTCCCAAGAGACCCAGTACTTC. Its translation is CASITTSGSQETQYF.

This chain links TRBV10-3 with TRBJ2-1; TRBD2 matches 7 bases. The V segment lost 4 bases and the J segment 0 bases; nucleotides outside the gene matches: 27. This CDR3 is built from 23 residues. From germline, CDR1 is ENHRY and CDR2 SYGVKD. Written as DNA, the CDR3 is TGTGCCATCAGTGCCCTTTCAGTCCGGTGGCAGGGAACGGGCGGGAGCTCCTACAATGAGCAGTTCTTC. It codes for CAISALSVRWQGTGGSSYNEQFF.

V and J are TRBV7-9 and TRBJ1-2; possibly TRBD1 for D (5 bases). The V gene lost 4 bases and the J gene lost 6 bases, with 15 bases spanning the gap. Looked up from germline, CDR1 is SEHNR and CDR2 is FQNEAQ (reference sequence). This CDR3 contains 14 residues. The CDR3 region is CASSSEGTGDGYTF. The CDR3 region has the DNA TGTGCCAGCAGCTCAGAAGGGACCGGGGATGGCTACACCTTC.

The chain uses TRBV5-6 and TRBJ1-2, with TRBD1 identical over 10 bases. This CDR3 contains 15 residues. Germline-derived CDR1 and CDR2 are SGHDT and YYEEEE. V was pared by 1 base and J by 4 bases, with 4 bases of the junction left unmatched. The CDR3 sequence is CASSLMTGGIYGYTF. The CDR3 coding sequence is TGTGCCAGCAGCTTGATGACAGGGGGCATCTATGGCTACACCTTC.

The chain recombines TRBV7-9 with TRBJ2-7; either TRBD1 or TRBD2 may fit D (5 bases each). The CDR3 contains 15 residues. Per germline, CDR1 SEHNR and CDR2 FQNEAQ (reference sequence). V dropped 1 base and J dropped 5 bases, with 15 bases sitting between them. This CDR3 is CASSLEGTDVNEQYF. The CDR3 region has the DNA TGTGCCAGCAGCTTAGAAGGGACGGATGTGAACGAGCAGTACTTC.

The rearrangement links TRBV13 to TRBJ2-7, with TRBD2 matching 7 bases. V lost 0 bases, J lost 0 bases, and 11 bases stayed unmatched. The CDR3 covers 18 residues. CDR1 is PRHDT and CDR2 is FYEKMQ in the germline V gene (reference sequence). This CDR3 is CASSLGLAATLSSYEQYF. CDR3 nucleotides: TGTGCCAGCAGCTTAGGGCTAGCGGCAACCCTAAGCTCCTACGAGCAGTACTTC.

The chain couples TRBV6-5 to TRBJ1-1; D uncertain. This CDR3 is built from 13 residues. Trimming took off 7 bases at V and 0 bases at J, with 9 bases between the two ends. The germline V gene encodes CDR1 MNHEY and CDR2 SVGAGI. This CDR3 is CASTNGVNTEAFF. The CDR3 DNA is TGTGCCAGCACCAACGGGGTGAACACTGAAGCTTTCTTT.

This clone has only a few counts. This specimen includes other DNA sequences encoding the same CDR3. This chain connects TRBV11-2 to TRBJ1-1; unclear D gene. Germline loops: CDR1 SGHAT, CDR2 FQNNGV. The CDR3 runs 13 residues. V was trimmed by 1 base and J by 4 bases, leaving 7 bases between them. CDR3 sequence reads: CASSLGVSTEAFF. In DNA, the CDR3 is TGTGCCAGCAGCTTAGGTGTCTCCACTGAAGCTTTCTTT. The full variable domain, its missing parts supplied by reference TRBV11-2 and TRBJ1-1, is EAGVAQSPRYKIIEKRQSVAFWCNPISGHATLYWYQQILGQGPKLLIQFQNNGVVDDSQLPKDRFSAERLKGVDSTLKIQPAKLEDSAVYLCASSLGVSTEAFFGQGTRLTVV.

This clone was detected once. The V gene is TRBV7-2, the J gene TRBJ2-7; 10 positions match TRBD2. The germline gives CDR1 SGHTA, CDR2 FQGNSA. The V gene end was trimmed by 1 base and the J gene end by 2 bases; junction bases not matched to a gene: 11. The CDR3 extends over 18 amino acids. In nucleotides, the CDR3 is TGTGCCAGCAGCTTAGTCGGCGGACTAGCGGATTTTCCCTACGAGCAGTACTTC. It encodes CASSLVGGLADFPYEQYF.

The CDR3 bases are TGTGCCAGTAGTGGGACAGGGCACGAGCAGTACTTC. It translates to CASSGTGHEQYF. The chain employs TRBV19 and TRBJ2-7, with TRBD1 identical over 9 bases. V lost 5 bases to trimming and J lost 5 bases; unmatched junction nucleotides: 1. The CDR3 runs to 12 residues. The germline CDR1 and CDR2 sequences are LNHDA and SQIVND (reference sequence).

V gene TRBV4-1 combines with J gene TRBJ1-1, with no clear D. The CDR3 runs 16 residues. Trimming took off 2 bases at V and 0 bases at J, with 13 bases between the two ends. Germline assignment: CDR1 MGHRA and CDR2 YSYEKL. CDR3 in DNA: TGCGCCAGCAGCCAAAGTATCGGCTATATGAACACTGAAGCTTTCTTT. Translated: CASSQSIGYMNTEAFF.

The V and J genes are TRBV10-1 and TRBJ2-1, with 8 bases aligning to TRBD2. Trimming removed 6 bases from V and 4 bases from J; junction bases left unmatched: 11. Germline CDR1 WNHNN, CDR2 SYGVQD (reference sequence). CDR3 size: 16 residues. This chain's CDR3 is CASRRGGREEYNEQFF. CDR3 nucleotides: TGCGCCAGCAGGAGGGGGGGGCGGGAGGAGTACAATGAGCAGTTCTTC.

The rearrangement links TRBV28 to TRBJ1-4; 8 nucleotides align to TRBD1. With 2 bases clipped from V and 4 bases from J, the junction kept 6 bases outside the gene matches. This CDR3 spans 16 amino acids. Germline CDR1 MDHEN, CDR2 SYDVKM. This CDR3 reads CASSLVWGQDNEKLFF. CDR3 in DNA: TGTGCCAGCAGTTTAGTATGGGGACAGGATAATGAAAAACTGTTTTTT. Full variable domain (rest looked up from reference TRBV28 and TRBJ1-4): DVKVTQSSRYLVKRTGEKVFLECVQDMDHENMFWYRQDPGLGLRLIYFSYDVKMKEKGDIPEGYSVSREKKERFSLILESASTNQTSMYLCASSLVWGQDNEKLFFGSGTQLSVL.

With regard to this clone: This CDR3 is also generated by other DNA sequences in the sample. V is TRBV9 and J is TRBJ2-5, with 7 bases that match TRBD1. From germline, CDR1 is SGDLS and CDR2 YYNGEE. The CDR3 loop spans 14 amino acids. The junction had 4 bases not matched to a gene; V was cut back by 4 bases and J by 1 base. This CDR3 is CASSPWDSQETQYF. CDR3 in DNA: TGTGCCAGCAGCCCGTGGGACAGCCAAGAGACCCAGTACTTC.